The source of this T cell receptor (beta chain) is a study of blood T cell repertoires in COVID-19. Produced via immunoSEQ multiplex PCR; TCRdb's table is partial and in-frame only. The table records tens of thousands of clones, roughly nine tenths of them present only once. The CDR3 runs 12 residues. CDR1 is SQVTM, CDR2 ANQGSEA, per germline. The V segment lost 0 bases and the J segment 6 bases; nucleotides outside the gene matches: 1. The sequenced sample was peripheral blood. The chain has TRBV29-1 and TRBJ1-1, with TRBD1 matching over 7 bases. This clonotype was sampled from a human donor in a cohort sampled during active COVID-19. CDR3 in amino acids: CSVEEGGSEAFF. The CDR3, as DNA: TGCAGCGTTGAAGAAGGGGGCTCTGAAGCTTTCTTT.